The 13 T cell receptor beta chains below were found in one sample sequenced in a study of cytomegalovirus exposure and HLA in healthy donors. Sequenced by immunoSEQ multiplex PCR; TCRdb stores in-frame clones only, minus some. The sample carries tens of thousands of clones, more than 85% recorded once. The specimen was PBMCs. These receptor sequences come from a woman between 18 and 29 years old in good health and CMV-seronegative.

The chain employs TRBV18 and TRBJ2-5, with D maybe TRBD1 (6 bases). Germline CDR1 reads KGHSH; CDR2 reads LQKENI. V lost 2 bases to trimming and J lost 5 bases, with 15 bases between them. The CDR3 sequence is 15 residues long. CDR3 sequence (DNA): TGTGCCAGCTCACCAACTTCAGGGGTCGGGGAGACCCAGTACTTC. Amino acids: CASSPTSGVGETQYF.

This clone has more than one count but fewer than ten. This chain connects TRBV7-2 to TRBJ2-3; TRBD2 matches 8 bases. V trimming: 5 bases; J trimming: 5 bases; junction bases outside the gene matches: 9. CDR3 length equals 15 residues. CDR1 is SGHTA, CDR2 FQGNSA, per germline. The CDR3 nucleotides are TGTGCCAGCAGCCAGAGCGGGGGCCGTTTAGATACGCAGTATTTT. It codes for CASSQSGGRLDTQYF.

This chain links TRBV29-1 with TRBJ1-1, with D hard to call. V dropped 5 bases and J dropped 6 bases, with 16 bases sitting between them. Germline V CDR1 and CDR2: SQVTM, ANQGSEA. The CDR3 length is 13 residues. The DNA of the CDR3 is TGCAGCGTTCAAGGCAGGCACTCGGCTGAAGCTTTCTTT. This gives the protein CSVQGRHSAEAFF.

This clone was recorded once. The CDR3 nucleotides are TGTGCCAGCAGTTTTAGCGGGTTCGCAGATACGCAGTATTTT. This sequence encodes CASSFSGFADTQYF. The chain is built from TRBV6-4 and TRBJ2-3; 7 nucleotides align to TRBD2. Germline CDR1 reads MRHNA; CDR2 reads SNTAGT. The CDR3 spans 14 residues. The J segment lost 4 bases and the V segment lost 5 bases, leaving 6 bases of the junction unmatched.

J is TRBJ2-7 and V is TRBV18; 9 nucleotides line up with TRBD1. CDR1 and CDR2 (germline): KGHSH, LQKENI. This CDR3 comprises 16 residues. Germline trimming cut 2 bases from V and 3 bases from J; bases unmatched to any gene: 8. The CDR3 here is CASSPESGQGIYEQYF. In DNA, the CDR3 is TGTGCCAGCTCACCAGAGTCAGGACAGGGGATCTACGAGCAGTACTTC.

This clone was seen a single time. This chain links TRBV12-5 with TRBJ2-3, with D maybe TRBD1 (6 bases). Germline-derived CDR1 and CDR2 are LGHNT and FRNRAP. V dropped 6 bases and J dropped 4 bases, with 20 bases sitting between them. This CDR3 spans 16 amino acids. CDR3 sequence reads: CASGLFQTRGPDTQYF. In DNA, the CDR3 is TGTGCTAGTGGGCTTTTCCAAACCAGGGGCCCAGATACGCAGTATTTT.

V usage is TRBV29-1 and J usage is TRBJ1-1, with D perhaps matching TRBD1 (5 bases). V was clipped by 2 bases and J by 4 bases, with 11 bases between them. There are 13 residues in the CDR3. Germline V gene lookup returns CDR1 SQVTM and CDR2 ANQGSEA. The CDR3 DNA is TGCAGCGTTGAACGCGGGGGGATCACTGAAGCTTTCTTT. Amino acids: CSVERGGITEAFF.

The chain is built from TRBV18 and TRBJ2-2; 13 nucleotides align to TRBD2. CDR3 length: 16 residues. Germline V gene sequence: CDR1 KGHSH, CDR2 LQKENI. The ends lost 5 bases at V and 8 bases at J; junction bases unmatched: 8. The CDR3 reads CASSRTGTSGTGELFF. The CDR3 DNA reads TGTGCCAGCTCAAGGACGGGGACTAGCGGGACAGGGGAGCTGTTTTTT.

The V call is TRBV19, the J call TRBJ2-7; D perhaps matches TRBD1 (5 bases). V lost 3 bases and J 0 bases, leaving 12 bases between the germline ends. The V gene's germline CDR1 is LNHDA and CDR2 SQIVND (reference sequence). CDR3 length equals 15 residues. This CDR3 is CASSIGRAGSYEQYF. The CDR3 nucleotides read TGTGCCAGTAGTATCGGCAGGGCTGGCTCCTACGAGCAGTACTTC. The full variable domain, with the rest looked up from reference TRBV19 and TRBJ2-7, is DGGITQSPKYLFRKEGQNVTLSCEQNLNHDAMYWYRQDPGQGLRLIYYSQIVNDFQKGDIAEGYSVSREKKESFPLTVTSAQKNPTAFYLCASSIGRAGSYEQYFGPGTRLTVT.

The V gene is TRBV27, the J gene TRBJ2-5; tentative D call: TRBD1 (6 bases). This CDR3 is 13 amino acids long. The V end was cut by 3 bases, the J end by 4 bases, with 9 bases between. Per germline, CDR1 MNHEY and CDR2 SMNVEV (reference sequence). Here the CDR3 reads CASSFTGRETQYF. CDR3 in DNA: TGTGCCAGCAGTTTCACAGGGCGAGAGACCCAGTACTTC.

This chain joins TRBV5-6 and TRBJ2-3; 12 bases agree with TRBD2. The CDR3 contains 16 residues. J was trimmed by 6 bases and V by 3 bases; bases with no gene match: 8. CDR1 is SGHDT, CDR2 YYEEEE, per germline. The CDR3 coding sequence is TGTGCCAGCAGCTGGTTGGCTAGCGGGGGGGAGGATACGCAGTATTTT. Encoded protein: CASSWLASGGEDTQYF.

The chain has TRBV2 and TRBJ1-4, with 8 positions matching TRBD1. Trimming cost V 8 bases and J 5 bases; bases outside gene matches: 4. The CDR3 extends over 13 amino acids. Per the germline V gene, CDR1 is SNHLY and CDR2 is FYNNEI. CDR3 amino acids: CASCTGGNEKLFF. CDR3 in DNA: TGTGCCAGCTGTACAGGGGGGAATGAAAAACTGTTTTTT.

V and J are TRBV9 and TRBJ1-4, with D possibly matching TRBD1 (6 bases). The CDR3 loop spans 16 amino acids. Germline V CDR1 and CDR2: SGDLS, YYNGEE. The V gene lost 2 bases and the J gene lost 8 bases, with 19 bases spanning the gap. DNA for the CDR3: TGTGCCAGCAGCGTTAACAGGGAAACGTCAGGGGAAAAACTGTTTTTT. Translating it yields CASSVNRETSGEKLFF.